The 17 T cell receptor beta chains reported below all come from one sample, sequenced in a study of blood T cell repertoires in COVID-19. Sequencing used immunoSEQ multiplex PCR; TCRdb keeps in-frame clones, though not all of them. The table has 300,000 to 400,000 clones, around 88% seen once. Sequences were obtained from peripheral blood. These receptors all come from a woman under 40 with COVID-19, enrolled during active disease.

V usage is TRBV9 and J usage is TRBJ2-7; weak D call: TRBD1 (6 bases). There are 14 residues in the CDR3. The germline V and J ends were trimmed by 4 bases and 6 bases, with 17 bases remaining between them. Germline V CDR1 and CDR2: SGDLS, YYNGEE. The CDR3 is CASSNRDNSIEQYF. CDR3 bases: TGTGCCAGCAGCAACCGGGACAACTCCATCGAGCAGTACTTC.

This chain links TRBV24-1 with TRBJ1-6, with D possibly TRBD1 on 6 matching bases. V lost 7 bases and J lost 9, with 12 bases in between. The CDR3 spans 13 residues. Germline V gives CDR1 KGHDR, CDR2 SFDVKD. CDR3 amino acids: CATSQGWGSPLHF. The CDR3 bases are TGTGCCACCAGCCAGGGGTGGGGTTCACCCCTCCACTTT.

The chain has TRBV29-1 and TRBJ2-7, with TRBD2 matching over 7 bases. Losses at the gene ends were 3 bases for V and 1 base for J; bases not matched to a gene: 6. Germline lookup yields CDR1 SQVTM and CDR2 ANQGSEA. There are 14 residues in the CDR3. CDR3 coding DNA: TGCAGCGTTGAGACCGGGGAGGGGTCCTACGAGCAGTACTTC. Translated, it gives CSVETGEGSYEQYF.

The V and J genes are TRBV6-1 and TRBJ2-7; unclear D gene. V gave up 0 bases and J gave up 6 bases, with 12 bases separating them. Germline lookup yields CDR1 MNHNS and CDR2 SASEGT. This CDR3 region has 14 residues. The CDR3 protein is CASSEAIRLGEQYV. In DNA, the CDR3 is TGTGCCAGCAGTGAAGCGATCAGGCTGGGCGAGCAGTACGTC.

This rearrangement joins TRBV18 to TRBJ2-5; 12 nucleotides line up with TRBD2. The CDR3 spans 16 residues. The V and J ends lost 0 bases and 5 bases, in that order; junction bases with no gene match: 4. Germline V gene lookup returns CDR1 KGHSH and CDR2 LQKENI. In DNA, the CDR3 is TGTGCCAGCTCACCACCGACTAGCGGGGGATTTGAGACCCAGTACTTC. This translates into CASSPPTSGGFETQYF.

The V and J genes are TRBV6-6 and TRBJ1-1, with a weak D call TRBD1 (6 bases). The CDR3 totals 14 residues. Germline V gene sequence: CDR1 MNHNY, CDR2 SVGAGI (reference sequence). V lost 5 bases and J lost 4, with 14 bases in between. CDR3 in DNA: TGTGCCAGCAGTCTCGGGGGAGGGGGCACTGAAGCTTTCTTT. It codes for CASSLGGGGTEAFF.

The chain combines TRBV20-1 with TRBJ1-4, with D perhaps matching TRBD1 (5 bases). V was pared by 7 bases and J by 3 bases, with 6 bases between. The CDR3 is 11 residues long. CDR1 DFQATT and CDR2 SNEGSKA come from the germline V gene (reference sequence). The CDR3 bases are TGCAGTGGACAGTCTAATGAAAAACTGTTTTTT. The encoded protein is CSGQSNEKLFF.

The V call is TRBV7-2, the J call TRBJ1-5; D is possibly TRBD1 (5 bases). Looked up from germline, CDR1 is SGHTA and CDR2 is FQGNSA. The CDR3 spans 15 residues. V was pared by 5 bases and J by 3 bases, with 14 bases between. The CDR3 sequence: CASSPWGDSNQPQHF. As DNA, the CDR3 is TGTGCCAGCAGCCCCTGGGGGGATTCCAATCAGCCCCAGCATTTT.

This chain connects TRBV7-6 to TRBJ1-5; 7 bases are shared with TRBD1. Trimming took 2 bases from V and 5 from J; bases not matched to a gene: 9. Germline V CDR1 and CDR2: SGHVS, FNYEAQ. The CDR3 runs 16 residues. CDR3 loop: CASSLCVTGNDQPQHF. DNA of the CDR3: TGTGCCAGCAGCTTATGTGTGACAGGGAATGATCAGCCCCAGCATTTT. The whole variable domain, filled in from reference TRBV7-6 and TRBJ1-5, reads GAGVSQSPRYKVTKRGQDVALRCDPISGHVSLYWYRQALGQGPEFLTYFNYEAQQDKSGLPNDRFSAERPEGSISTLTIQRTEQRDSAMYRCASSLCVTGNDQPQHFGDGTRLSIL.

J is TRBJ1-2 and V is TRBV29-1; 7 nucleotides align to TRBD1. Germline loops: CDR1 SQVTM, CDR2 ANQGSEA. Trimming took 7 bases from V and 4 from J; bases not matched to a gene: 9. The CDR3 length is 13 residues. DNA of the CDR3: TGCAGCGGCCGGGACAGCGCTCTCTATGGCTACACCTTC. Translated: CSGRDSALYGYTF.

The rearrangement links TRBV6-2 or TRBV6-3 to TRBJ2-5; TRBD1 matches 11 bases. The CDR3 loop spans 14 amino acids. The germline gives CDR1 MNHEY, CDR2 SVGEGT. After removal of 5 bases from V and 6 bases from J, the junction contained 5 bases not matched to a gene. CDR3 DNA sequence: TGTGCCAGCAGTCGGACAGGGGGCGTGAAGACCCAGTACTTC. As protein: CASSRTGGVKTQYF.

The DNA for the CDR3 is TGTGCCACCGGAGGACGGAGGGACTTGGTCACTGAAGCTTTCTTT. Its protein is CATGGRRDLVTEAFF. This chain uses TRBV6-5 with TRBJ1-1; D is possibly TRBD1 (5 bases). The germline gives CDR1 MNHEY, CDR2 SVGAGI. Trimming removed 10 bases from V and 4 bases from J, with 22 bases in between. This CDR3 region has 15 residues.

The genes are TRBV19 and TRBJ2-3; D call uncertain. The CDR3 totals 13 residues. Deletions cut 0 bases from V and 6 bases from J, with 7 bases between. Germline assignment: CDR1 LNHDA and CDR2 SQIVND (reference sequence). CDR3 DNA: TGTGCCAGTAGTATAGAGCGAACGGATACGCAGTATTTT. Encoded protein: CASSIERTDTQYF. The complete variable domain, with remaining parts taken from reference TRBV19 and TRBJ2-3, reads DGGITQSPKYLFRKEGQNVTLSCEQNLNHDAMYWYRQDPGQGLRLIYYSQIVNDFQKGDIAEGYSVSREKKESFPLTVTSAQKNPTAFYLCASSIERTDTQYFGPGTRLTVL.

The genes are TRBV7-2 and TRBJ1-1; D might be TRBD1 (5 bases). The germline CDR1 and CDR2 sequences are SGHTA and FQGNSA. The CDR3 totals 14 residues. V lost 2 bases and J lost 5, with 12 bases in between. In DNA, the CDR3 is TGTGCCAGCAGCTTAAGGAGGGGATGGACTGAAGCTTTCTTT. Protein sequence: CASSLRRGWTEAFF.

CDR3 residues: CASSSDRGNEKLFF. Written as DNA, the CDR3 is TGTGCCAGCAGTTCGGACAGGGGGAACGAAAAACTGTTTTTT. The V call is TRBV2, the J call TRBJ1-4; 10 bases align to TRBD1. The CDR3 length is 14 residues. Germline CDR1 SNHLY, CDR2 FYNNEI. The junction had 5 bases not matched to a gene; V was cut back by 5 bases and J by 8 bases.

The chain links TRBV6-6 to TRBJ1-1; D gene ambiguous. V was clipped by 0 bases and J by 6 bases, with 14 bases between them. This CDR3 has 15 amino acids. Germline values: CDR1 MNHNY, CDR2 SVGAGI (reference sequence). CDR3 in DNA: TGTGCCAGCAGTTACTCGAGAGGGAGGCAGTCTGAAGCTTTCTTT. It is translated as CASSYSRGRQSEAFF.

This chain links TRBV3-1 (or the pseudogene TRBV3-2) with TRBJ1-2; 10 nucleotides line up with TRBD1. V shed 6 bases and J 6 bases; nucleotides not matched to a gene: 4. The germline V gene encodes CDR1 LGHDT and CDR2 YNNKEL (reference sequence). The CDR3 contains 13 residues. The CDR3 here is CASRGTGADGYTF. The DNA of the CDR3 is TGTGCCAGCAGGGGGACAGGGGCAGATGGCTACACCTTC.